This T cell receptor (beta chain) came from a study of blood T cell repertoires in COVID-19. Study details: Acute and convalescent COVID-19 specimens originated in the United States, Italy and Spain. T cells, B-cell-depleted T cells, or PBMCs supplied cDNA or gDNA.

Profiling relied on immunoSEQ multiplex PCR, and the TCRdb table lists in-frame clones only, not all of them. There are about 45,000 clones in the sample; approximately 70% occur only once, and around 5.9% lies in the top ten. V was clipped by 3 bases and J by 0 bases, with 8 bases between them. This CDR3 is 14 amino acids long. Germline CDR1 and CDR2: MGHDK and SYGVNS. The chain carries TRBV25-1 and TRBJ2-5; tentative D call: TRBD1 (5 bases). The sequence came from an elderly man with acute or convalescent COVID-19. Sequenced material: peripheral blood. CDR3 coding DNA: TGTGCCAGCAGTGAGAGACAGTACCAAGAGACCCAGTACTTC. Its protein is CASSERQYQETQYF.